Listed below are T cell receptor beta chains from one sample, sequenced in a study of blood T cell repertoires in COVID-19. This table comes from immunoSEQ multiplex PCR, and its TCRdb copy is limited to in-frame clones, with some not included. This sample has about 88,000 clones, with around nine tenths found just once. Sequencing was done on a sample of peripheral blood. All receptors derive from a woman aged 80 or over with acute or convalescent COVID-19. The conserved cysteine and the conserved F or W are not part of the CDR3 here.

TRBJ2-5,TRBV7-3,ASSPKARETQY
TRBJ1-4,TRBV7-8,ASSLEVAEVEKLF
TRBJ2-3,TRBV19,ASSITVAGRQY
TRBJ1-1,TRBV30,AWSTTGEAF
TRBJ2-3,TRBV3-1/TRBV3-2,ASSQGAGGRVADTQY
TRBJ1-2,TRBV5-4,ASSQIGQGRDGYT
TRBJ1-3,TRBV4-2,ASSQRTGTGSFSGNTIY
TRBJ2-7,TRBV5-5,ASSFDRGSHYEQY
TRBJ1-2,TRBV12-3/TRBV12-4,ASTDRAPYGYT
TRBJ2-6,TRBV5-1,ASSWTASGANVLT
TRBJ2-5,TRBV19,ASSVIRSGGLETQY
TRBJ2-3,TRBV6-5,ASSPRGDTDTQY
TRBJ1-3,TRBV4-3,ASSQKSPGGSGNTIY
TRBJ2-7,TRBV4-2,ASSQDPTRDFTYEQY
TRBJ2-2,TRBV7-9,ASSLTNGELF
TRBJ2-2,TRBV21-1,ASSKGGHFGSAGELF
TRBJ1-4,TRBV18,ASSPRATNEKLF
TRBJ2-1,TRBV29-1,SVGTSGSSYNEQF
TRBJ1-2,TRBV10-3,AISGTGGDGYT
TRBJ1-6,TRBV27,ASSSYRGSYNSPLH
TRBJ2-7,TRBV5-1,ASSLDWDRYPYEQY
TRBJ2-5,TRBV25-1,ASRPPGLLFGETQY
TRBJ2-7,TRBV11-2,ASSRGDSSYEQY
TRBJ1-2,TRBV5-6,ASSLRGRSWGYT
TRBJ2-3,TRBV18,ASSTLATSGTDTQY
TRBJ2-1,TRBV25-1,ASSGPGLVQNEQF
TRBJ2-3,TRBV7-3,ASSLRDRITDTQY
TRBJ1-5,TRBV2,AIRRGGAGQPQH
TRBJ2-7,TRBV27,ASSLEAAPSYEQY
TRBJ2-5,TRBV3-1/TRBV3-2,ASSPVGLAGETQY
TRBJ1-1,TRBV5-1,ASSSWTGVNTEAF
TRBJ2-3,TRBV5-1,ASSLVTSGVVDTQY
TRBJ1-1,TRBV7-2,ASSLAPGESTEAF
TRBJ2-3,TRBV18,ASSGSGGVTDTQY
TRBJ1-1,TRBV6-5,ASSYAQGTEAF
TRBJ1-5,TRBV19,ASTGGGFQPQH
TRBJ1-1,TRBV7-8,ASSLARGGTEAF
TRBJ1-5,TRBV4-2,ASSQRGTVSWPQH
TRBJ2-7,TRBV6-5,ASRGSGKRAYEQY
TRBJ1-1,TRBV4-2,ASSQELALEAF
TRBJ2-7,TRBV30,AWSSTTGGSLLYEQY
TRBJ2-1,TRBV10-3,AISESNYPSSYNEQF
TRBJ2-2,TRBV24-1,ATGASGTGGFTGELF
TRBJ2-1,TRBV27,ASSFTLAGAQNEQF
TRBJ1-2,TRBV3-1/TRBV3-2,ASSRGRRDYGYT
TRBJ1-2,TRBV5-5,ASSPAGGDGYT
TRBJ2-1,TRBV3-1/TRBV3-2,ASSPSGGGYNEQF
TRBJ1-1,TRBV19,ASSIDPGSKSTEAF
TRBJ1-5,TRBV29-1,SVAGGGNQPQH
TRBJ1-1,TRBV12-3/TRBV12-4,ASVFAAQGEAF
TRBJ1-2,TRBV6-5,ASSSSLGQASYGYT
TRBJ2-3,TRBV19,ASSKGLPLQASTDTQY
TRBJ2-3,TRBV7-2,ASSLGGGIIDTQY
TRBJ1-4,TRBV4-3,ASSQWGGEKLF
TRBJ1-1,TRBV5-6,ASSFAGRGVTEAF
TRBJ2-7,TRBV12-3/TRBV12-4,ASSRGSSYEQY
TRBJ2-5,TRBV7-2,ASSLYETQY
TRBJ2-7,TRBV28,ASRITSGSREQY
TRBJ1-6,TRBV27,ASSRGRDSPLH
TRBJ1-2,TRBV19,ASTRDTTAYT